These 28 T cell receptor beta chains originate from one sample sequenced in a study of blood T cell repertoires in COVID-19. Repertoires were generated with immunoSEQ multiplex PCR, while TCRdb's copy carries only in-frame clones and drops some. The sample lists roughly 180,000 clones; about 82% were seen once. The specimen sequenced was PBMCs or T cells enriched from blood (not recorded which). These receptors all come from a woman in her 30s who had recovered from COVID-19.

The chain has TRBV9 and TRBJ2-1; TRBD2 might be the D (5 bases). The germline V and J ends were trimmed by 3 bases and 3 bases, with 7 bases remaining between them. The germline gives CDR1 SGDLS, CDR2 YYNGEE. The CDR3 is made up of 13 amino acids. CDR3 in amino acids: CASSARDYNEQFF. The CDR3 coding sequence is TGTGCCAGCAGCGCCCGGGACTACAATGAGCAGTTCTTC.

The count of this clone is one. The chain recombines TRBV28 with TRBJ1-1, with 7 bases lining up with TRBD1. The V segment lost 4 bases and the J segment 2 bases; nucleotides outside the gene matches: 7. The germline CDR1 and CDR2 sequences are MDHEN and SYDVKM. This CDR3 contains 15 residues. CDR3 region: CASSSPGQRNTEAFF. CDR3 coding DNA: TGTGCCAGCAGTTCCCCGGGACAGAGAAACACTGAAGCTTTCTTT.

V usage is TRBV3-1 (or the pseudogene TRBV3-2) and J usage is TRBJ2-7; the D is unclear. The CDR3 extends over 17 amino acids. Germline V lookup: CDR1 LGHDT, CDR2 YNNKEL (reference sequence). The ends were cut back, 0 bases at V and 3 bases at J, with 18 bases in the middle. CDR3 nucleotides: TGTGCCAGCAGCCAAGATGAGCTTGTTTCACAGAGCTACGAGCAGTACTTC. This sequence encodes CASSQDELVSQSYEQYF.

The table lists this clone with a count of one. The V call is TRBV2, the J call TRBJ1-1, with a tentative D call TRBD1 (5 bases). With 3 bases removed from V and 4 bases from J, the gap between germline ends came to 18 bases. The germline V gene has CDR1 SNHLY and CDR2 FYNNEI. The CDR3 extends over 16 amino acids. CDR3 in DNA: TGTGCCAGCAGTGATGCATACAGGAAAATCCGCACTGAAGCTTTCTTT. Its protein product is CASSDAYRKIRTEAFF.

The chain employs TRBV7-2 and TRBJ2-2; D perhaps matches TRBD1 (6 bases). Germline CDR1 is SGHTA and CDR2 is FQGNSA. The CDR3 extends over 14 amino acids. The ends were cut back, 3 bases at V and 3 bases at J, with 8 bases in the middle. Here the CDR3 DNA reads TGTGCCAGCAGCTTGCAGGGGTACACCGGGGAGCTGTTTTTT. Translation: CASSLQGYTGELFF.

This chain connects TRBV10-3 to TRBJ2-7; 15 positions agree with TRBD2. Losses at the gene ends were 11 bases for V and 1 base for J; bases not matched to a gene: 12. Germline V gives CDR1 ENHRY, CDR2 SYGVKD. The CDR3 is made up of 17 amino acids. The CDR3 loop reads CAAKPGTSGRSSYEQYF. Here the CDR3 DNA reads TGTGCCGCGAAACCTGGGACTAGCGGGAGGAGTTCCTACGAGCAGTACTTC.

CDR3 loop: CASSSLGLAGVYEQYF. CDR3 bases: TGTGCCAGCAGCTCCTTGGGACTAGCGGGAGTTTATGAGCAGTACTTC. The chain employs TRBV7-8 and TRBJ2-7, with TRBD2 identical over 14 bases. With 4 bases clipped from V and 7 bases from J, the junction kept 9 bases outside the gene matches. Germline CDR1 reads SGHVS; CDR2 reads FQNEAQ. The CDR3 loop spans 16 amino acids.

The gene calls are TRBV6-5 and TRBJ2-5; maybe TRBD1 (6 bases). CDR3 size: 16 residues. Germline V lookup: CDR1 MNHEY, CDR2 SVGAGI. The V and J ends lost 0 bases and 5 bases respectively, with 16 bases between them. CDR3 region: CASSYSEGVQGETQYF. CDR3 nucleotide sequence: TGTGCCAGCAGTTACTCTGAGGGAGTCCAGGGGGAGACCCAGTACTTC.

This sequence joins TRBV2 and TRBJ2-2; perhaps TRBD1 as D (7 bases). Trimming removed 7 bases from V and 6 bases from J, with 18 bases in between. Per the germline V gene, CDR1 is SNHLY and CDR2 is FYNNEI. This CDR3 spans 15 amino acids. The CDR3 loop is CASTEGGGDPGELFF. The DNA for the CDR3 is TGTGCCAGCACCGAAGGGGGCGGGGACCCCGGGGAGCTGTTTTTT.

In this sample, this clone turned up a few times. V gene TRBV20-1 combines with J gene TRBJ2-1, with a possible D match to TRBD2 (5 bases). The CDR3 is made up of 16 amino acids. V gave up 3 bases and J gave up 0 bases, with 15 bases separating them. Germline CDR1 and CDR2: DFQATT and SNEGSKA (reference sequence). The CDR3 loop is CSASSARASSYNEQFF. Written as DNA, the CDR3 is TGCAGTGCTAGTAGCGCGCGGGCTAGCTCCTACAATGAGCAGTTCTTC.

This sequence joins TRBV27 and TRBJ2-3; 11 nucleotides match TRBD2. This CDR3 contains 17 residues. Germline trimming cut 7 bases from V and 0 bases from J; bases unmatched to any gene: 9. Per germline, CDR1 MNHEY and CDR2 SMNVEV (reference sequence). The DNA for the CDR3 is TGTGCCAGCACCTTAGCGGGAGGGAGAACTAGCACAGATACGCAGTATTTT. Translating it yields CASTLAGGRTSTDTQYF.

The CDR3 sequence is CASSGAGQYNEQFF. As DNA, the CDR3 is TGTGCCAGCTCAGGAGCGGGACAATACAATGAGCAGTTCTTC. The chain uses TRBV18 and TRBJ2-1, with a tentative D call TRBD2 (7 bases). Trimming removed 5 bases at V and 4 bases at J, with 12 bases between. The CDR3 spans 14 residues. Germline CDR1 is KGHSH and CDR2 is LQKENI.

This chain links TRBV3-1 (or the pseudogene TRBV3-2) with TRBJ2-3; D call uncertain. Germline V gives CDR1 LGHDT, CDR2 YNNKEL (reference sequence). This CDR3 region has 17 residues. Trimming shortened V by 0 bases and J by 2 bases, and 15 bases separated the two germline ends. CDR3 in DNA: TGTGCCAGCAGCCAAGATTCAGGTCCAGTATCCACAGATACGCAGTATTTT. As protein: CASSQDSGPVSTDTQYF.

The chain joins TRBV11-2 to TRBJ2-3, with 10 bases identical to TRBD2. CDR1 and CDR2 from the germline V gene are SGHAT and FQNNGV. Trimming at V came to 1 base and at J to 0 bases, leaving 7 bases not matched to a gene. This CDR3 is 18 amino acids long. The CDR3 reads CASSLVRAGGRSTDTQYF. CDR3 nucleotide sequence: TGTGCCAGCAGCTTAGTCCGAGCGGGAGGGAGGAGCACAGATACGCAGTATTTT.

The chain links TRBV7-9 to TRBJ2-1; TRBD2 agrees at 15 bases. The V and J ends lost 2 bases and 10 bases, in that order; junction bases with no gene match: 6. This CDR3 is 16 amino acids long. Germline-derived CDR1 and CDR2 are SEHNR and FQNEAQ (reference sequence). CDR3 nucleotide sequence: TGTGCCAGCAGCTTACGGACTAGCGGGAGGGCGCCAGAGCAGTTCTTC. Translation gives CASSLRTSGRAPEQFF.

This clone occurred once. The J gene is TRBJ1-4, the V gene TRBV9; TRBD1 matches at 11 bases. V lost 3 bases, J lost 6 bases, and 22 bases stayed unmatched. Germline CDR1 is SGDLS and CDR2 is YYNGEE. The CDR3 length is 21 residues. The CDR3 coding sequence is TGTGCCAGCAGCGCCTTTAGGCTTGGTGGGACAGGGGGTGTTACGGATGAAAAACTGTTTTTT. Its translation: CASSAFRLGGTGGVTDEKLFF.

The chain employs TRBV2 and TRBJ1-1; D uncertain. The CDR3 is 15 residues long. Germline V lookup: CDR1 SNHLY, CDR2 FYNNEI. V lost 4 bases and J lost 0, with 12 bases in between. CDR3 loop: CASSAQAQMNTEAFF. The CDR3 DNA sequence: TGTGCCAGCAGTGCTCAGGCCCAGATGAACACTGAAGCTTTCTTT.

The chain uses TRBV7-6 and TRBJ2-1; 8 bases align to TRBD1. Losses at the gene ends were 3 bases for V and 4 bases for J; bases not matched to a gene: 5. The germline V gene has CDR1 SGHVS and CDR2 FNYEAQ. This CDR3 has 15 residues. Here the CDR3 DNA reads TGTGCCAGCAGCTTGAATTACAGGGGGTACAATGAGCAGTTCTTC. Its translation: CASSLNYRGYNEQFF.

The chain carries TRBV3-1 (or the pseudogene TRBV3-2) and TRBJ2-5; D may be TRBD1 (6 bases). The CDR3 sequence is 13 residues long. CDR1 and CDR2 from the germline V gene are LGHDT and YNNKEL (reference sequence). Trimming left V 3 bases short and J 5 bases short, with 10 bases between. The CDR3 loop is CASSQGQRETQYF. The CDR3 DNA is TGTGCCAGCAGCCAGGGACAACGGGAGACCCAGTACTTC.

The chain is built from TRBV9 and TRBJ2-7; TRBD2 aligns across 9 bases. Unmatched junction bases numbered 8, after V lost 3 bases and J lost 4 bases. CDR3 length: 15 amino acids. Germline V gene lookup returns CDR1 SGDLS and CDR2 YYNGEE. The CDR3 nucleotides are TGTGCCAGCAGCGCACAGGCTAGCGGGACTTACGAGCAGTACTTC. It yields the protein CASSAQASGTYEQYF.

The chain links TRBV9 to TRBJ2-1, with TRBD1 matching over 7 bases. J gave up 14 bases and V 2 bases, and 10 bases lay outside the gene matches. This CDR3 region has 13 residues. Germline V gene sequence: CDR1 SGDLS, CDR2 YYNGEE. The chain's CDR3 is CASSVSAGTAKFF. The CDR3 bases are TGTGCCAGCAGCGTTAGTGCCGGGACAGCCAAGTTCTTC.

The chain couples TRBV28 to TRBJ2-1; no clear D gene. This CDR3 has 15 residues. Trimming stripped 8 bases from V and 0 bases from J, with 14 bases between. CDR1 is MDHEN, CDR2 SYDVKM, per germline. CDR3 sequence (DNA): TGTGCCAGCGGCCTGATCAACCGCTCCTACAATGAGCAGTTCTTC. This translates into CASGLINRSYNEQFF. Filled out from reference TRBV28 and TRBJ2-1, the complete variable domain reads DVKVTQSSRYLVKRTGEKVFLECVQDMDHENMFWYRQDPGLGLRLIYFSYDVKMKEKGDIPEGYSVSREKKERFSLILESASTNQTSMYLCASGLINRSYNEQFFGPGTRLTVL.

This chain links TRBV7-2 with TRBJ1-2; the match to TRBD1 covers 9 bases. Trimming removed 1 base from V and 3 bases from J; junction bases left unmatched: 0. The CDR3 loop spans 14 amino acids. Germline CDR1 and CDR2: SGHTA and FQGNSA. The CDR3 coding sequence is TGTGCCAGCAGCTTAGGGACAGGGGACTATGGCTACACCTTC. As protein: CASSLGTGDYGYTF.

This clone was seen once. The CDR3 nucleotides read TGTGCCAGCAGCCCGGACCTTAGGACAGACTCTGCCTCTGGAAACACCATATATTTT. It codes for CASSPDLRTDSASGNTIYF. This chain links TRBV5-4 with TRBJ1-3, with D perhaps TRBD1 (6 bases). The germline V and J ends were trimmed by 4 bases and 0 bases, with 23 bases remaining between them. The CDR3 is 19 residues long. The germline gives CDR1 SGHNT, CDR2 YYREEE (reference sequence).

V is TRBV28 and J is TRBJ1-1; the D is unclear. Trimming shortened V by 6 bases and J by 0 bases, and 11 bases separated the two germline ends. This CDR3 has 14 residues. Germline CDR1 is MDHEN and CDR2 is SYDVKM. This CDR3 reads CASRRAGMNTEAFF. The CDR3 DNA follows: TGTGCCAGCAGGCGGGCAGGCATGAACACTGAAGCTTTCTTT.

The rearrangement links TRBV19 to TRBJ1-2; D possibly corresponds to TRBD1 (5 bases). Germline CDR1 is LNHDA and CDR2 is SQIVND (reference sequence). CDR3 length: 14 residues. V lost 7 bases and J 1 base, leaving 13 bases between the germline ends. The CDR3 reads CASTESTVNYGYTF. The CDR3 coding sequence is TGTGCCAGTACTGAGTCGACAGTTAACTATGGCTACACCTTC.

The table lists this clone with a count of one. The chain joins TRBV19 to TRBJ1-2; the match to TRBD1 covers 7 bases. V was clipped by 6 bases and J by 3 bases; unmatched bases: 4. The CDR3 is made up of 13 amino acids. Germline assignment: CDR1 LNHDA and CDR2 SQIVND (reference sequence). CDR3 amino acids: CASRTGRDYGYTF. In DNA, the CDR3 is TGTGCCAGTAGGACAGGGCGGGACTATGGCTACACCTTC.

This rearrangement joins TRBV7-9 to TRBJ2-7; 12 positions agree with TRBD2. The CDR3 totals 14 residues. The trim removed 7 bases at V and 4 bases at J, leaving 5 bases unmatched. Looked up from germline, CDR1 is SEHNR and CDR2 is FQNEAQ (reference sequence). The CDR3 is CASTELAGGYEQYF. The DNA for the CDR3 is TGTGCCAGCACCGAACTAGCGGGAGGATACGAGCAGTACTTC.